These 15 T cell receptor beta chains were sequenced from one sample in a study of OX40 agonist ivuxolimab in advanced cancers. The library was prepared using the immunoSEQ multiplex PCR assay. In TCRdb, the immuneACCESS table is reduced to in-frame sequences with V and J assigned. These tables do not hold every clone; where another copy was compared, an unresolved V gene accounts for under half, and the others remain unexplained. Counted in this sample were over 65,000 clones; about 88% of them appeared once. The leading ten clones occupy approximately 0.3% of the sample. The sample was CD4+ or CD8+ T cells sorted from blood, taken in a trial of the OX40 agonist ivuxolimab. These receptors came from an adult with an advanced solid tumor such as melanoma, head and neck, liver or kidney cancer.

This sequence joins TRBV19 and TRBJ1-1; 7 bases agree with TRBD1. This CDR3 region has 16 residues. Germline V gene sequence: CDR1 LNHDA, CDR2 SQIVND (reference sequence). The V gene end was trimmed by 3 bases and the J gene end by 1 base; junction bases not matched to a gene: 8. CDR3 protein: CASSIHQGGANTEAFF. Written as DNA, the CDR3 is TGTGCCAGTAGTATTCATCAGGGGGGGGCGAACACTGAAGCTTTCTTT.

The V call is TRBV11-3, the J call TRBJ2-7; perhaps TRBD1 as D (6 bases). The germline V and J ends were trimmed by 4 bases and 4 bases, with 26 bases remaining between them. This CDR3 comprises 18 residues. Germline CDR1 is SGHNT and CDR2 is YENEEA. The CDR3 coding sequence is TGTGCCAGCAGCTCGGGACAAAGAACCGGGACAAATACTTACGAGCAGTACTTC. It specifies CASSSGQRTGTNTYEQYF.

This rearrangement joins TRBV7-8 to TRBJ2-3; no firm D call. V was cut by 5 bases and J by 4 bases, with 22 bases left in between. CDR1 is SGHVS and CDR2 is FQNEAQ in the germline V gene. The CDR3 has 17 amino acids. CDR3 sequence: CASSHWQKKTVSDTQYF. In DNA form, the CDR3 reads TGTGCCAGCAGCCATTGGCAGAAGAAAACAGTATCAGATACGCAGTATTTT.

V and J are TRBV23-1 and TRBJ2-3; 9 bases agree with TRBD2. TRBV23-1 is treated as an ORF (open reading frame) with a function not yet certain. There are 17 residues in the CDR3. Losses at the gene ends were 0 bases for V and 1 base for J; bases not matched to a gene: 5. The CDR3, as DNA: TGCGCCAGCAGTCAATCCTTGCTAGCGGGGTGCACAGATACGCAGTATTTT. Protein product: CASSQSLLAGCTDTQYF.

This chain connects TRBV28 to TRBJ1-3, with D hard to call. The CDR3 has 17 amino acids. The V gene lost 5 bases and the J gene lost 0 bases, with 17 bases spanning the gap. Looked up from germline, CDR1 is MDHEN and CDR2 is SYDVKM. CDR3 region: CASSPLASAGSGNTIYF. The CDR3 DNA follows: TGTGCCAGCAGTCCGTTAGCCTCAGCGGGCTCTGGAAACACCATATATTTT.

The chain's CDR3 is CASSPGGGTANSPLHF. In DNA, the CDR3 is TGTGCCAGTAGTCCCGGGGGCGGGACAGCCAATTCACCCCTCCACTTT. The chain employs TRBV19 and TRBJ1-6, with 7 positions matching TRBD1. The CDR3 runs to 16 residues. Trimming at V came to 5 bases and at J to 7 bases, leaving 11 bases not matched to a gene. Germline V gene sequence: CDR1 LNHDA, CDR2 SQIVND (reference sequence). The variable domain in full, with the rest retrieved from reference TRBV19 and TRBJ1-6, is DGGITQSPKYLFRKEGQNVTLSCEQNLNHDAMYWYRQDPGQGLRLIYYSQIVNDFQKGDIAEGYSVSREKKESFPLTVTSAQKNPTAFYLCASSPGGGTANSPLHFGNGTRLTVT.

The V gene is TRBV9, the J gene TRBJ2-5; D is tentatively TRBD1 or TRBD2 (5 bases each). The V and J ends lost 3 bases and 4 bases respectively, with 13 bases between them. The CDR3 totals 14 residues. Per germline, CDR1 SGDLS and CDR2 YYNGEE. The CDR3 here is CASSAWGTTETQYF. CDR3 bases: TGTGCCAGCAGCGCTTGGGGGACGACAGAGACCCAGTACTTC.

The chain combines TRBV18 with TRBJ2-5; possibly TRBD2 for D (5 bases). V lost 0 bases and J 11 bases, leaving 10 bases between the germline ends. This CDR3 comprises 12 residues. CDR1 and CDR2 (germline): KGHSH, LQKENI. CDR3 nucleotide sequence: TGTGCCAGCTCACCACCAGAGGGCTTGCAGTACTTC. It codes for CASSPPEGLQYF.

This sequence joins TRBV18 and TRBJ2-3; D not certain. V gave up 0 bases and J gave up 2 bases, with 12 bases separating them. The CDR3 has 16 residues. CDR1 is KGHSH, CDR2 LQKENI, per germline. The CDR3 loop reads CASSPPNLKPTDTQYF. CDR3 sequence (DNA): TGTGCCAGCTCACCACCCAACCTGAAACCCACAGATACGCAGTATTTT.

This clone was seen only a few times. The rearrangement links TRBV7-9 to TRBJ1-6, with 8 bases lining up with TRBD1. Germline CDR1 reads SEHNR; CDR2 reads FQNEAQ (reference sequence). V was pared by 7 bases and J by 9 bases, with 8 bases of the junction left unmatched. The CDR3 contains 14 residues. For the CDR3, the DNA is TGTGCCAGCAACGGACAGGGTATGGGTTCACCCCTCCACTTT. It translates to CASNGQGMGSPLHF. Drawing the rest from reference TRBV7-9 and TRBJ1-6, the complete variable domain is DTGVSQNPRHKITKRGQNVTFRCDPISEHNRLYWYRQTLGQGPEFLTYFQNEAQLEKSRLLSDRFSAERPKGSFSTLEIQRTEQGDSAMYLCASNGQGMGSPLHFGNGTRLTVT.

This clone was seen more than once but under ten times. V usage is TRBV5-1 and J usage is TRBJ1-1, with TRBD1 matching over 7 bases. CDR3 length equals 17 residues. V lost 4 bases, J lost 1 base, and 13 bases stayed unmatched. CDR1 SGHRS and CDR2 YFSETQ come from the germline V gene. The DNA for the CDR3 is TGCGCCAGCAGCCAGAACCCAGGGGGAATATCGAACACTGAAGCTTTCTTT. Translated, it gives CASSQNPGGISNTEAFF.

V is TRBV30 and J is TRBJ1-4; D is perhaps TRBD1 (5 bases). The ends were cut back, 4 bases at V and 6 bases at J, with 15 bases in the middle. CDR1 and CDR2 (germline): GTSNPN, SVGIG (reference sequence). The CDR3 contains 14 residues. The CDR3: CAWKPQGLDEKLFF. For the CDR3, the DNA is TGTGCCTGGAAACCTCAGGGACTCGATGAAAAACTGTTTTTT.

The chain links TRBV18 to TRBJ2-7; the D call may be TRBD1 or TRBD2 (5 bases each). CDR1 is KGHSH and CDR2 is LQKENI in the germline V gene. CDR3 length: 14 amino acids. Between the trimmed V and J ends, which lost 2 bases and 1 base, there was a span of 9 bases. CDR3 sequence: CASSPSWGSYEQYF. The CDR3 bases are TGTGCCAGCTCACCATCGTGGGGGTCCTACGAGCAGTACTTC.

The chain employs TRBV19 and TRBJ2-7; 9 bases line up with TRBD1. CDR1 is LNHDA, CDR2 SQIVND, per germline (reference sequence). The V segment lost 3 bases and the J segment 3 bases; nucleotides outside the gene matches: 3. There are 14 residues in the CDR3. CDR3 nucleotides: TGTGCCAGTAGTATCCCGGGACAGGGCTACGAGCAGTACTTC. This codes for CASSIPGQGYEQYF.

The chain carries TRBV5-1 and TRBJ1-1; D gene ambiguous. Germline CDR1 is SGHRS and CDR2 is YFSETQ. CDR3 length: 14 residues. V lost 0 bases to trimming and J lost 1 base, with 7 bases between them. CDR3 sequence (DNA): TGCGCCAGCAGCTTGGCCTGGGGGAACACTGAAGCTTTCTTT. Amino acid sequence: CASSLAWGNTEAFF.